Described below is a single T cell receptor (beta chain) sequence and its context. The source of the sample is a study of blood T cell repertoires in COVID-19. This CDR3 contains 13 residues. V lost 6 bases, J lost 4 bases, and 12 bases lay in between. Some clones are missing from TCRdb's copy, which holds only in-frame ones; the method was immunoSEQ multiplex PCR. This table holds tens of thousands of clones, roughly nine tenths found once. While infection was still active, Seattle patients were enrolled and then followed longitudinally. This clonotype was sampled from a man in his 60s with COVID-19, enrolled during active disease. The chain uses TRBV12-3 or TRBV12-4 and TRBJ1-1; D is possibly TRBD1 (6 bases). Sequenced input: peripheral blood. CDR3 in DNA: TGTGCCAGCAGCCGAAGACAGGCCACTGAAGCTTTCTTT. Its translation: CASSRRQATEAFF.